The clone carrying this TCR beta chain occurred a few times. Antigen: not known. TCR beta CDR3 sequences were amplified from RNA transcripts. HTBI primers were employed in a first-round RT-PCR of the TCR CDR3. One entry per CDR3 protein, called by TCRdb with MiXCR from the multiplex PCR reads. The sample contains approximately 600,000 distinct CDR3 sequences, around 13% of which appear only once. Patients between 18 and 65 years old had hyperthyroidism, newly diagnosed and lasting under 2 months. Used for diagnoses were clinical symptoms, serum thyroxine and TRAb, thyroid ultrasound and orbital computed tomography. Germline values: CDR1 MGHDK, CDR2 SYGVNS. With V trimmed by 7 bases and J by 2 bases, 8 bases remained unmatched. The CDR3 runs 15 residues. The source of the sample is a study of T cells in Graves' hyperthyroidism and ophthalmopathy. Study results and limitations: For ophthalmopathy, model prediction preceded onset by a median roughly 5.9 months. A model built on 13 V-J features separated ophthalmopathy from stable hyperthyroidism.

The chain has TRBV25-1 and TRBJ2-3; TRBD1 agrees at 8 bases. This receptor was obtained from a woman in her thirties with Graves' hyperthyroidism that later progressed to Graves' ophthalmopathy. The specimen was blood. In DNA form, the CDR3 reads TGTGCCAGCACCCCGGGACAGGACATCACAGATACGCAGTATTTT. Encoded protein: CASTPGQDITDTQYF.